The 29 T cell receptor beta chains below were found in one sample sequenced in a study of blood T cell repertoires in COVID-19 (dated by TCRdb to 2020 to 2022). Libraries were constructed by the immunoSEQ multiplex PCR assay. Imported from immuneACCESS, the table was reduced by TCRdb to in-frame sequences with V and J called. These copies leave out some clones; in studies compared against another copy, an unresolved V gene accounts for under half, and the cause of the remainder is not known. The sample table lists 60,000 to 70,000 clones, around four fifths of them with a count of one. In total, the top ten clones hold 4.5% to 7% of the sample. Specimen: peripheral blood. These receptors all come from a woman in her 70s with acute or convalescent COVID-19.

The V call is TRBV6-4, the J call TRBJ1-5; maybe TRBD1 (5 bases). This CDR3 is built from 12 residues. Trimming took off 2 bases at V and 11 bases at J, with 10 bases between the two ends. CDR1 is MRHNA, CDR2 SNTAGT, per germline. DNA of the CDR3: TGTGCCAGCAGTGACCCCGGGGGAGCCCAGCATTTT. The encoded protein is CASSDPGGAQHF.

The J gene is TRBJ2-1, the V gene TRBV15; D is possibly TRBD2 (5 bases). The CDR3 contains 15 residues. The V gene lost 0 bases and the J gene lost 8 bases, with 14 bases spanning the gap. Per germline, CDR1 LNHNV and CDR2 YYDKDF (reference sequence). The chain's CDR3 is CATSREGGLAHEQFF. The DNA of the CDR3 is TGTGCCACCAGCAGAGAGGGCGGGCTAGCTCATGAGCAGTTCTTC.

The J gene is TRBJ2-7, the V gene TRBV7-9; possibly TRBD2 for D (5 bases). Germline CDR1 is SEHNR and CDR2 is FQNEAQ (reference sequence). V was clipped by 5 bases and J by 2 bases, with 13 bases between them. The CDR3 loop spans 14 amino acids. Here the CDR3 DNA reads TGTGCCAGCAGCGCCATCCTAGCACCCTACGAGCAGTACTTC. Residues: CASSAILAPYEQYF.

The CDR3 here is CASSYSPQGGGYTF. The CDR3 DNA reads TGTGCCAGCAGTTACTCCCCGCAGGGAGGCGGCTACACCTTC. The rearrangement uses TRBV6-5 and TRBJ1-2; a possible D gene is TRBD1 (5 bases). V lost 0 bases, J lost 8 bases, and 13 bases lay in between. The CDR3 spans 14 residues. The germline V gene has CDR1 MNHEY and CDR2 SVGAGI.

This clone occurred once. The junction differs from germline at one of its ends, possibly a read error. V gene TRBV7-7 combines with J gene TRBJ2-2; possible D gene TRBD1, 6 bases. From germline, CDR1 is SSHAT and CDR2 FNYEAQ (reference sequence). The CDR3 extends over 16 amino acids. The chain's CDR3 is CASSLIGTPNTGELFF. CDR3 DNA sequence: TGTGCTAGCAGCCTCATAGGGACACCGAACACCGGGGAGCTGTTTTTT.

The chain is built from TRBV11-2 and TRBJ2-5, with a tentative D call TRBD2 (6 bases). The CDR3 consists of 15 residues. In germline, CDR1 is SGHAT, CDR2 FQNNGV. Trimming left V 5 bases short and J 2 bases short, with 15 bases between. CDR3 DNA sequence: TGTGCCAGCAGCCCCCCCGGGCGGGGACAAGAGACCCAGTACTTC. Encoded protein: CASSPPGRGQETQYF.

V usage is TRBV19 and J usage is TRBJ1-2; no reliable D call. CDR3 length: 13 amino acids. Germline CDR1 reads LNHDA; CDR2 reads SQIVND (reference sequence). V gave up 7 bases and J gave up 5 bases, with 14 bases separating them. The CDR3 loop reads CASTGYNLYGYTF. In DNA, the CDR3 is TGTGCCAGTACCGGGTACAACCTATATGGCTACACCTTC. Combining the CDR3 with reference TRBV19 and TRBJ1-2 gives the whole variable domain DGGITQSPKYLFRKEGQNVTLSCEQNLNHDAMYWYRQDPGQGLRLIYYSQIVNDFQKGDIAEGYSVSREKKESFPLTVTSAQKNPTAFYLCASTGYNLYGYTFGSGTRLTVV.

The rearrangement links TRBV5-6 to TRBJ2-3; TRBD2 matches at 11 bases. Germline CDR1 SGHDT, CDR2 YYEEEE. V lost 6 bases and J lost 2; bases outside the gene matches: 8. The CDR3 has 16 residues. The CDR3 nucleotides read TGTGCCAGCACCATATTGGGACTAGCGGACACAGATACGCAGTATTTT. The encoded protein is CASTILGLADTDTQYF.

The rearrangement links TRBV5-6 to TRBJ2-3, with 10 bases aligning to TRBD1. Germline V lookup: CDR1 SGHDT, CDR2 YYEEEE. V lost 2 bases, J lost 11 bases, and 11 bases stayed unmatched. The CDR3 is 15 amino acids. The CDR3 is CASSLTGTGVVRQYF. The CDR3, as DNA: TGTGCCAGCAGCTTAACCGGGACAGGGGTTGTGAGGCAGTATTTT. Complete variable domain (other parts from reference TRBV5-6 and TRBJ2-3): DAGVTQSPTHLIKTRGQQVTLRCSPKSGHDTVSWYQQALGQGPQFIFQYYEEEERQRGNFPDRFSGHQFPNYSSELNVNALLLGDSALYLCASSLTGTGVVRQYFGPGTRLTVL.

This clone was counted once. This sequence joins TRBV6-5 and TRBJ2-3; D is undetermined. The CDR3 runs to 13 residues. Trimming left V 7 bases short and J 6 bases short, with 14 bases between. The germline gives CDR1 MNHEY, CDR2 SVGAGI. CDR3 bases: TGTGCCAGCACGCCTCAAGCCGCGGATACGCAGTATTTT. Translating gives CASTPQAADTQYF.

J is TRBJ1-1 and V is TRBV6-2 or TRBV6-3; no clear D gene. Trimming removed 5 bases at V and 5 bases at J, with 12 bases between. Germline V CDR1 and CDR2: MNHEY, SVGEGT. The CDR3 is 13 residues long. CDR3 residues: CASSTTGRTEAFF. CDR3 DNA: TGTGCCAGCAGTACCACGGGGAGGACTGAAGCTTTCTTT.

The chain links TRBV7-3 to TRBJ1-2; 8 bases line up with TRBD1. Germline V lookup: CDR1 SGHTA, CDR2 FQGTGA. This CDR3 region has 13 residues. V dropped 5 bases and J dropped 6; count of bases not matched to a gene: 5. CDR3 in amino acids: CASSPTGGNGYTF. The CDR3 coding sequence is TGTGCCAGCAGCCCCACAGGGGGGAATGGCTACACCTTC.

This rearrangement joins TRBV9 to TRBJ2-5, with TRBD2 matching over 8 bases. With V trimmed by 0 bases and J by 5 bases, 9 bases remained unmatched. Germline assignment: CDR1 SGDLS and CDR2 YYNGEE. There are 16 residues in the CDR3. The CDR3 coding sequence is TGTGCCAGCAGCGTAGATGTCGGGGGGGCCGGTGAGACCCAGTACTTC. Protein: CASSVDVGGAGETQYF.

This sequence joins TRBV29-1 and TRBJ2-1; TRBD2 matches at 7 bases. Germline CDR1 and CDR2: SQVTM and ANQGSEA. The length of the CDR3 is 12 residues. With 8 bases clipped from V and 12 bases from J, the junction kept 13 bases outside the gene matches. Written as DNA, the CDR3 is TGCAGCCCTCAAGGCGTAGGGGAGGGGCAGTTCTTC. Its protein is CSPQGVGEGQFF.

This rearrangement joins TRBV19 to TRBJ1-5, with TRBD1 matching over 9 bases. The CDR3 contains 13 residues. Germline-derived CDR1 and CDR2 are LNHDA and SQIVND (reference sequence). The V and J ends lost 11 bases and 6 bases, in that order; junction bases with no gene match: 8. CDR3 bases: TGTGCCTCGAAACAGGGGGCGATTCAGCCCCAGCATTTT. It encodes CASKQGAIQPQHF.

The chain recombines TRBV6-1 with TRBJ1-2; D perhaps matches TRBD1 (6 bases). The CDR3 consists of 14 residues. Deletions cut 3 bases from V and 4 bases from J, with 12 bases between. Germline CDR1 is MNHNS and CDR2 is SASEGT. The CDR3 spells CASSEEQGGYGYTF. Here the CDR3 DNA reads TGTGCCAGCAGTGAGGAACAGGGCGGCTATGGCTACACCTTC.

The gene calls are TRBV27 and TRBJ2-4, with TRBD1 identical over 10 bases. Per germline, CDR1 MNHEY and CDR2 SMNVEV (reference sequence). V lost 5 bases, J lost 8 bases, and 9 bases stayed unmatched. The CDR3 contains 15 residues. The CDR3 DNA is TGTGCCAGCAGTCCCCGGACAGGGGGATTGGACATTCAGTACTTC. It specifies CASSPRTGGLDIQYF.

The rearrangement links TRBV18 to TRBJ2-7; D possibly corresponds to TRBD2 (6 bases). This CDR3 is 15 amino acids long. Germline CDR1 KGHSH, CDR2 LQKENI. V lost 3 bases and J 2 bases, leaving 14 bases between the germline ends. The CDR3 nucleotides are TGTGCCAGCTCACCCCTCGGGGGTATACCCTACGAGCAGTACTTC. Its protein is CASSPLGGIPYEQYF.

The table lists this clone with many counts. The rearrangement links TRBV10-2 to TRBJ2-5; 14 bases align to TRBD2. The V gene's germline CDR1 is WSHSY and CDR2 SAAADI. CDR3 length equals 14 residues. Unmatched junction bases numbered 0, after V lost 6 bases and J lost 3 bases. The CDR3 loop is CASRGLAGEETQYF. The CDR3 nucleotides read TGCGCCAGCAGGGGACTAGCGGGGGAAGAGACCCAGTACTTC.

CDR3 amino acids: CATRTGTLGQQYF. Written as DNA, the CDR3 is TGTGCCACCAGAACCGGGACTCTGGGGCAGCAGTACTTC. This chain connects TRBV15 to TRBJ2-7, with D possibly being TRBD2 (6 bases). Germline loops: CDR1 LNHNV, CDR2 YYDKDF (reference sequence). The CDR3 has 13 residues. Trimming cost V 6 bases and J 8 bases, with 17 bases left between them.

The chain links TRBV30 to TRBJ2-3, with TRBD1 as a possible D gene (5 bases). V shed 1 base and J shed 2 bases, with 16 bases lying between them. The CDR3 spans 16 residues. The germline V gene has CDR1 GTSNPN and CDR2 SVGIG (reference sequence). The CDR3 spells CAWSDVGAGNTDTQYF. As DNA, the CDR3 is TGTGCCTGGAGTGACGTAGGGGCAGGGAACACAGATACGCAGTATTTT.

The sample holds one count of this clone. J is TRBJ2-4 and V is TRBV6-6; D is ambiguous. V was pared by 6 bases and J by 0 bases, with 6 bases between. CDR3 length: 13 residues. From germline, CDR1 is MNHNY and CDR2 SVGAGI (reference sequence). The CDR3 reads CASRELAKNIQYF. Written as DNA, the CDR3 is TGTGCCAGCAGGGAGCTAGCCAAAAACATTCAGTACTTC.

J is TRBJ1-1 and V is TRBV20-1; D is uncertain. Deletions cut 7 bases from V and 2 bases from J, with 8 bases between. Germline V gives CDR1 DFQATT, CDR2 SNEGSKA (reference sequence). This CDR3 is 11 amino acids long. Written as DNA, the CDR3 is TGCAGTGGCAGGTATAACACTGAAGCTTTCTTT. This gives the protein CSGRYNTEAFF.

The rearrangement uses TRBV5-4 and TRBJ1-2; a weak D match, TRBD1 (5 bases). This CDR3 spans 14 amino acids. V was cut by 2 bases and J by 6 bases, with 14 bases left in between. Germline-derived CDR1 and CDR2 are SGHNT and YYREEE (reference sequence). The CDR3 loop reads CASSFQAGIDGYTF. The CDR3 DNA reads TGTGCCAGCAGCTTTCAGGCAGGGATCGATGGCTACACCTTC.

This clone is medium-sized (0.01 to 0.1%) within its sample. The V and J genes are TRBV12-5 and TRBJ2-1; TRBD2 aligns across 14 bases. The length of the CDR3 is 16 residues. The junction had 8 bases not matched to a gene; V was cut back by 6 bases and J by 7 bases. Germline-derived CDR1 and CDR2 are LGHNT and FRNRAP. The CDR3 region has the DNA TGTGCTAGTGGCCCGACTAGCGGGGGGGCCTGGAATGAGCAGTTCTTC. This sequence encodes CASGPTSGGAWNEQFF.

The V gene is TRBV3-1 (or the pseudogene TRBV3-2), the J gene TRBJ2-1; D ambiguous. Trimming stripped 4 bases from V and 6 bases from J, with 10 bases between. Germline V gene sequence: CDR1 LGHDT, CDR2 YNNKEL (reference sequence). The CDR3 spans 13 residues. The CDR3 protein is CASSPILRNEQFF. The CDR3 DNA is TGTGCCAGCAGCCCCATCCTACGCAATGAGCAGTTCTTC.

The rearrangement links TRBV19 to TRBJ2-7, with D possibly being TRBD1 (6 bases). This CDR3 region has 14 residues. The V gene lost 9 bases and the J gene lost 2 bases, with 17 bases spanning the gap. Germline loops: CDR1 LNHDA, CDR2 SQIVND (reference sequence). Here the CDR3 DNA reads TGTGCCAGCCTCGGGACACAATACCCCTACGAGCAGTACTTC. Translating it yields CASLGTQYPYEQYF.

The V gene is TRBV3-1 (or the pseudogene TRBV3-2), the J gene TRBJ1-1; D is unclear. Germline lookup yields CDR1 LGHDT and CDR2 YNNKEL (reference sequence). Trimming took 4 bases from V and 6 from J, leaving 15 bases between them. The CDR3 extends over 14 amino acids. CDR3: CASSPLTSTSEAFF. The CDR3 DNA reads TGTGCCAGCAGCCCACTCACTAGTACCTCTGAAGCTTTCTTT.

In its sample, this clone was seen a few times. The chain has TRBV5-1 and TRBJ2-5; TRBD2 is a possible D gene (5 bases). Between the trimmed V and J ends, which lost 0 bases and 5 bases, there was a span of 17 bases. CDR3 size: 16 residues. Per germline, CDR1 SGHRS and CDR2 YFSETQ. CDR3 loop: CASSLAPSGSGETQYF. The CDR3 DNA sequence: TGCGCCAGCAGCTTGGCCCCATCGGGGTCTGGGGAGACCCAGTACTTC.